A single sample is the source of the 21 T cell receptor beta chains below, sequenced in a study of T-cell reconstitution after alpha-beta-depleted transplantation in children. Unique molecular identifiers featured in how the TCRbeta library was prepared. TCRdb re-called the PCR reads with MiXCR, one entry per CDR3 protein. The table records some 600,000 distinct CDR3 sequences, 10% to 15% of them present only once. The starting material was PBMCs, mostly from graft donor cells, obtained 360 days after TCRalphabeta/CD19-depleted stem cell transplant. The receptors come from a male patient under 18 who had a stem cell transplant for acute myeloid leukemia, so the T cells may come from the graft donor.

This chain joins TRBV9 and TRBJ2-7; D might be TRBD1 or TRBD2, each matching 7 bases. The V and J ends lost 7 bases and 3 bases respectively, with 14 bases between them. The CDR3 extends over 13 amino acids. Germline CDR1 and CDR2: SGDLS and YYNGEE. The CDR3 bases are TGTGCCAGCGGGGCAGGGGGGGACTACGAGCAGTACTTC. It codes for CASGAGGDYEQYF. The whole variable domain, filled in from reference TRBV9 and TRBJ2-7, reads DSGVTQTPKHLITATGQRVTLRCSPRSGDLSVYWYQQSLDQGLQFLIQYYNGEERAKGNILERFSAQQFPDLHSELNLSSLELGDSALYFCASGAGGDYEQYFGPGTRLTVT.

A few counts support this clonotype. J is TRBJ1-5 and V is TRBV6-6, with TRBD1 as a possible D gene (6 bases). Germline values: CDR1 MNHNY, CDR2 SVGAGI (reference sequence). V shed 7 bases and J shed 3 bases, with 10 bases lying between them. CDR3 size: 13 residues. DNA for the CDR3: TGTGCCAGCATCCACAGGGTCAATCAGCCCCAGCATTTT. Encoded protein: CASIHRVNQPQHF.

This clonotype showed up many times. V is TRBV6-5 and J is TRBJ1-1; D uncertain. Trimming cost V 4 bases and J 2 bases, with 11 bases left between them. In germline, CDR1 is MNHEY, CDR2 SVGAGI. The CDR3 has 14 residues. In nucleotides, the CDR3 is TGTGCCAGCAGTTCCCGCAATCTAAACACTGAAGCTTTCTTT. Translating gives CASSSRNLNTEAFF.

The chain uses TRBV5-1 and TRBJ2-2, with D possibly matching TRBD2 (5 bases). Germline CDR1 and CDR2: SGHRS and YFSETQ. Trimming took off 2 bases at V and 4 bases at J, with 15 bases between the two ends. The CDR3 is 16 residues long. CDR3 residues: CASSLGSIRSTGELFF. The CDR3 DNA reads TGCGCCAGCAGCTTAGGGAGCATACGAAGCACCGGGGAGCTGTTTTTT. Full variable domain (outside the CDR3, taken from reference TRBV5-1 and TRBJ2-2): KAGVTQTPRYLIKTRGQQVTLSCSPISGHRSVSWYQQTPGQGLQFLFEYFSETQRNKGNFPGRFSGRQFSNSRSEMNVSTLELGDSALYLCASSLGSIRSTGELFFGEGSRLTVL.

The chain joins TRBV28 to TRBJ1-5, with 9 bases lining up with TRBD1. The CDR3 runs to 18 residues. The germline gives CDR1 MDHEN, CDR2 SYDVKM. The ends lost 7 bases at V and 3 bases at J; junction bases unmatched: 16. The CDR3 region is CASTPEAGGQGLNQPQHF. CDR3 bases: TGTGCCAGCACACCCGAAGCTGGGGGACAGGGCCTCAATCAGCCCCAGCATTTT.

This clonotype was counted between two and nine times. The rearrangement links TRBV12-3 or TRBV12-4 to TRBJ2-3; a possible D gene is TRBD2 (6 bases). The length of the CDR3 is 16 residues. V lost 6 bases to trimming and J lost 0 bases, with 16 bases between them. CDR3 amino acids: CASRPNRGASTDTQYF. For the CDR3, the DNA is TGTGCCAGCAGGCCCAATCGCGGGGCTAGCACAGATACGCAGTATTTT.

This clonotype was detected only a few times. The chain employs TRBV18 and TRBJ2-2; 8 bases fit TRBD2. Germline loops: CDR1 KGHSH, CDR2 LQKENI. V lost 1 base to trimming and J lost 4 bases; unmatched junction nucleotides: 2. The CDR3 spans 15 residues. The CDR3: CASSPQTSATGELFF. The CDR3, as DNA: TGTGCCAGCTCACCACAGACTAGCGCCACCGGGGAGCTGTTTTTT.

This rearrangement joins TRBV20-1 to TRBJ2-7; maybe TRBD1 (5 bases). Germline CDR1 is DFQATT and CDR2 is SNEGSKA (reference sequence). There are 14 residues in the CDR3. The V gene lost 0 bases and the J gene lost 0 bases, with 9 bases spanning the gap. CDR3 in DNA: TGCAGTGCTAGAGATTATGACAGCTCCTACGAGCAGTACTTC. Amino acid sequence: CSARDYDSSYEQYF.

This clonotype was observed a few times. This chain links TRBV10-3 with TRBJ2-7; D possibly corresponds to TRBD2 (6 bases). Trimming left V 11 bases short and J 0 bases short, with 11 bases between. The CDR3 runs 12 residues. Germline V gene data show CDR1 as ENHRY and CDR2 as SYGVKD. The CDR3 region is CACGGISYEQYF. CDR3 sequence (DNA): TGTGCCTGTGGCGGGATCTCCTACGAGCAGTACTTC.

The J gene is TRBJ2-1, the V gene TRBV23-1; 8 bases fit TRBD2. TRBV23-1 is noted as an ORF with a role that remains uncertain. Trimming removed 4 bases from V and 0 bases from J; junction bases left unmatched: 20. This CDR3 region has 21 residues. The CDR3 nucleotides read TGCGCCAGCAGTCCTCTCCGACTAGCGTTTGGAACTCCGAGCTCCTACAATGAGCAGTTCTTC. Protein: CASSPLRLAFGTPSSYNEQFF.

In this sample, this clonotype turned up many times. This sequence joins TRBV20-1 and TRBJ1-4, with 7 positions matching TRBD1. Germline CDR1 and CDR2: DFQATT and SNEGSKA (reference sequence). Unmatched junction bases numbered 5, after V lost 5 bases and J lost 8 bases. CDR3 length: 12 residues. The CDR3 nucleotides are TGCAGTGCTCCGGGACAGAGCGAAAAACTGTTTTTT. It specifies CSAPGQSEKLFF.

Comment on this clonotype: Being one base from a much bigger clone, this may be a read error. The chain is built from TRBV28 and TRBJ1-6; unclear D gene. Germline loops: CDR1 MDHEN, CDR2 SYDVKM. There are 16 residues in the CDR3. The CDR3 nucleotides read TGTGACAGCAGTTTATGGTCGGGAGGGCCCTATTCACCCCTCCACTTT. Translating gives CDSSLWSGGPYSPLHF.

This chain connects TRBV20-1 to TRBJ2-7, with 7 bases matching TRBD1. Germline lookup yields CDR1 DFQATT and CDR2 SNEGSKA (reference sequence). The trim removed 5 bases at V and 2 bases at J, leaving 9 bases unmatched. The CDR3 is 14 amino acids. CDR3 amino acids: CSAPSGQNPYEQYF. DNA of the CDR3: TGCAGTGCTCCCTCGGGACAGAATCCCTACGAGCAGTACTTC.

The chain links TRBV30 to TRBJ1-5, with D uncertain. Per germline, CDR1 GTSNPN and CDR2 SVGIG (reference sequence). The length of the CDR3 is 13 residues. V was clipped by 4 bases and J by 3 bases, with 10 bases between them. The CDR3 sequence is CAWNGQNNQPQHF. The CDR3 region has the DNA TGTGCCTGGAATGGGCAGAACAATCAGCCCCAGCATTTT.

This clonotype appeared many times. V and J are TRBV29-1 and TRBJ2-5; TRBD2 agrees at 10 bases. Germline V gene sequence: CDR1 SQVTM, CDR2 ANQGSEA. V lost 6 bases to trimming and J lost 1 base; unmatched junction nucleotides: 17. The CDR3 spans 18 residues. The CDR3 bases are TGCAGCGTGGGGGAACTAGCGGGAATCGGAAAGCTCCAAGAGACCCAGTACTTC. Translating it yields CSVGELAGIGKLQETQYF.

The rearrangement joins TRBV27 to TRBJ1-6; unclear D gene. Germline-derived CDR1 and CDR2 are MNHEY and SMNVEV (reference sequence). There are 14 residues in the CDR3. V was pared by 3 bases and J by 5 bases, with 8 bases between. The CDR3 sequence is CASSFRSHNSPLHF. DNA of the CDR3: TGTGCCAGCAGTTTTCGGTCCCATAATTCACCCCTCCACTTT.

Remarks on this clonotype: This may come from a read error, since a much larger clone is one base off. In DNA, the CDR3 is TGTGCCAGCGGTTACCCTGGGGGAGGGCTGATCAATGAGCAGTTCTTC. Its protein product is CASGYPGGGLINEQFF. This chain links TRBV27 with TRBJ2-1, with 7 bases fitting TRBD2. The CDR3 is 16 residues long. Germline V gives CDR1 MNHEY, CDR2 SMNVEV (reference sequence). The junction had 16 bases not matched to a gene; V was cut back by 8 bases and J by 6 bases.

This clonotype was seen a few times. The chain uses TRBV3-1 and TRBJ1-6, with a weak D call TRBD1 (6 bases). In germline, CDR1 is LGHDT, CDR2 YNNKEL (reference sequence). The CDR3 consists of 15 residues. V was trimmed by 4 bases and J by 5 bases, leaving 12 bases between them. CDR3 bases: TGTGCCAGCAGCCGCGTTCGACAGGATAATTCACCCCTCCACTTT. Its translation: CASSRVRQDNSPLHF.

A few counts support this clonotype. The chain combines TRBV5-1 with TRBJ2-3; TRBD2 matches 12 bases. V was pared by 4 bases and J by 1 base, with 10 bases of the junction left unmatched. The CDR3 extends over 18 amino acids. Germline CDR1 SGHRS, CDR2 YFSETQ. The CDR3 loop is CASSPLGLAGSGTDTQYF. As DNA, the CDR3 is TGCGCCAGCAGCCCCCTGGGACTAGCGGGCTCCGGCACAGATACGCAGTATTTT.

This chain joins TRBV27 and TRBJ2-1; TRBD2 agrees at 13 bases. Germline-derived CDR1 and CDR2 are MNHEY and SMNVEV (reference sequence). The J segment lost 2 bases and the V segment lost 5 bases, leaving 6 bases of the junction unmatched. CDR3 length: 17 amino acids. The CDR3 sequence is CASSRPGTSGAYNEQFF. The DNA for the CDR3 is TGTGCCAGCAGTCGGCCCGGGACTAGCGGGGCCTACAATGAGCAGTTCTTC.

This clonotype was found many times. The V call is TRBV28, the J call TRBJ2-3; D unclear. V gave up 3 bases and J gave up 2 bases, with 9 bases separating them. This CDR3 comprises 14 residues. Germline V gene data show CDR1 as MDHEN and CDR2 as SYDVKM. The CDR3: CASSLGEYTDTQYF. The CDR3 coding sequence is TGTGCCAGCAGTTTGGGCGAATACACAGATACGCAGTATTTT. Together with reference TRBV28 and TRBJ2-3, the CDR3 gives the full variable domain: DVKVTQSSRYLVKRTGEKVFLECVQDMDHENMFWYRQDPGLGLRLIYFSYDVKMKEKGDIPEGYSVSREKKERFSLILESASTNQTSMYLCASSLGEYTDTQYFGPGTRLTVL.